A single sample gave rise to the 16 T cell receptor beta chains below, sequenced in a study of cytomegalovirus exposure and HLA in healthy donors (dated by TCRdb to about 2017). Library generation was performed with the immunoSEQ multiplex PCR assay. For the multiplex PCR, a mixture combining 60 forward primers for TCR Vbeta segments and 13 reverse primers for TCR Jbeta segments was used. TCRdb holds this immuneACCESS table with in-frame rearrangements only. Some clones are missing; in checked studies, unresolved V genes explain under half, and the rest has no known cause. Counted in this sample were some 170,000 clones; approximately 79% of them appeared once. The ten biggest clones cover about 4.5% of the sample. Sequencing was done on a sample of PBMCs. These receptors all come from a man between 40 and 49 years old in good health and CMV-seronegative.

The genes are TRBV5-1 and TRBJ1-4; TRBD1 is a possible D gene (5 bases). This CDR3 has 15 amino acids. V was clipped by 0 bases and J by 7 bases, with 13 bases between them. Germline CDR1 SGHRS, CDR2 YFSETQ. CDR3 DNA: TGCGCCAGCAGCTTGGCCCAGGGCCGTGGTGAAAAACTGTTTTTT. This translates into CASSLAQGRGEKLFF.

This clone appeared a few times. The chain joins TRBV7-8 to TRBJ1-1; D uncertain. Germline V gene lookup returns CDR1 SGHVS and CDR2 FQNEAQ. V was trimmed by 2 bases and J by 8 bases, leaving 12 bases between them. The CDR3 runs 13 residues. CDR3 sequence: CASSLPATEEAFF. DNA of the CDR3: TGTGCCAGCAGCTTACCCGCTACCGAGGAAGCTTTCTTT.

This clone was seen a handful of times. The same CDR3 is also encoded by other DNA sequences in this sample. The chain couples TRBV5-4 to TRBJ2-5; TRBD1 is a possible D gene (5 bases). V lost 2 bases, J lost 2 bases, and 10 bases lay in between. CDR1 is SGHNT and CDR2 is YYREEE in the germline V gene (reference sequence). The length of the CDR3 is 14 residues. DNA of the CDR3: TGTGCCAGCAGCTTAGGTCAGGGTCAAGAGACCCAGTACTTC. This codes for CASSLGQGQETQYF.

The chain joins TRBV2 to TRBJ1-2; 10 positions agree with TRBD1. Germline values: CDR1 SNHLY, CDR2 FYNNEI. This CDR3 has 13 amino acids. After removal of 9 bases from V and 3 bases from J, the junction contained 4 bases not matched to a gene. This CDR3 is CARGDRGDYGYTF. DNA of the CDR3: TGTGCCAGGGGGGACAGGGGAGACTATGGCTACACCTTC.

V and J are TRBV30 and TRBJ1-2; the D gene is possibly TRBD1 (6 bases). This CDR3 contains 13 residues. The V and J ends lost 3 bases and 9 bases respectively, with 17 bases between them. The germline CDR1 and CDR2 sequences are GTSNPN and SVGIG (reference sequence). The chain's CDR3 is CAWSLGTSYRYTF. DNA of the CDR3: TGTGCCTGGAGCCTCGGGACAAGCTACCGCTACACCTTC.

This clone came up once. V usage is TRBV4-1 and J usage is TRBJ2-1, with 8 bases fitting TRBD2. The CDR3 has 16 residues. Germline values: CDR1 MGHRA, CDR2 YSYEKL. Losses at the gene ends were 3 bases for V and 2 bases for J; bases not matched to a gene: 6. In DNA, the CDR3 is TGCGCCAGCAGCCACCCGGGACTAGAAACCTACAATGAGCAGTTCTTC. Translating gives CASSHPGLETYNEQFF.

This clone was seen a single time. The rearrangement joins TRBV27 to TRBJ1-4; D not resolved. V was clipped by 7 bases and J by 5 bases, with 17 bases between them. The CDR3 spans 15 residues. CDR1 and CDR2 from the germline V gene are MNHEY and SMNVEV (reference sequence). CDR3 in DNA: TGTGCCAGCAAATCCCTGACGGAGAAAAATGAAAAACTGTTTTTT. Its translation is CASKSLTEKNEKLFF.

V and J are TRBV6-5 and TRBJ1-1; perhaps TRBD1 as D (5 bases). Germline values: CDR1 MNHEY, CDR2 SVGAGI. The germline V and J ends were trimmed by 2 bases and 4 bases, with 11 bases remaining between them. The CDR3 runs to 14 residues. In nucleotides, the CDR3 is TGTGCCAGCAGTTACCTGGGGCGGGGCACTGAAGCTTTCTTT. It specifies CASSYLGRGTEAFF.

This clone was detected only a few times. The chain links TRBV6-1 to TRBJ1-1, with D possibly matching TRBD1 (6 bases). Trimming stripped 7 bases from V and 8 bases from J, with 20 bases between. The CDR3 sequence is 14 residues long. The germline CDR1 and CDR2 sequences are MNHNS and SASEGT. CDR3 coding DNA: TGTGCCAGCATGGGAACGGGACAAAGGGCAGAAGCTTTCTTT. This codes for CASMGTGQRAEAFF.

The rearrangement uses TRBV15 and TRBJ2-5, with TRBD1 matching over 10 bases. Germline assignment: CDR1 LNHNV and CDR2 YYDKDF (reference sequence). This CDR3 region has 15 residues. V dropped 5 bases and J dropped 5; count of bases not matched to a gene: 8. The CDR3 reads CATSDTTGGRETQYF. CDR3 DNA sequence: TGTGCCACCAGCGACACGACAGGGGGCAGGGAGACCCAGTACTTC.

This clone was seen a handful of times. This chain uses TRBV14 with TRBJ2-7; TRBD1 is a possible D gene (5 bases). Germline CDR1 SGHDN, CDR2 FVKESK. The CDR3 consists of 14 residues. The V and J ends lost 0 bases and 3 bases respectively, with 9 bases between them. CDR3 nucleotides: TGTGCCAGCAGCCAAGAAAGGGGCGGCTACGAGCAGTACTTC. This codes for CASSQERGGYEQYF.

CDR3 bases: TGTGCCAGCAGCCTTATAGGGGGCCTGTACAATGAGCAGTTCTTC. Translating gives CASSLIGGLYNEQFF. V and J are TRBV7-3 and TRBJ2-1, with 7 bases aligning to TRBD1. Germline CDR1 SGHTA, CDR2 FQGTGA. The CDR3 sequence is 15 residues long. Trimming removed 5 bases from V and 4 bases from J; junction bases left unmatched: 8.

V usage is TRBV6-5 and J usage is TRBJ2-7, with D possibly matching TRBD1 (5 bases). The CDR3 is made up of 14 amino acids. Germline assignment: CDR1 MNHEY and CDR2 SVGAGI. Trimming left V 2 bases short and J 3 bases short, with 11 bases between. Here the CDR3 DNA reads TGTGCCAGCAGTTACGGACATTCGGGCTACGAGCAGTACTTC. Its protein product is CASSYGHSGYEQYF.

This clone was recorded a few times. V and J are TRBV6-4 and TRBJ2-2; TRBD2 aligns across 10 bases. V gave up 6 bases and J gave up 4 bases; unmatched junction bases: 2. The CDR3 extends over 14 amino acids. Germline assignment: CDR1 MRHNA and CDR2 SNTAGT. CDR3 coding DNA: TGTGCCAGCAGCGTAGCGGGGGGCACCGGGGAGCTGTTTTTT. It is translated as CASSVAGGTGELFF.

The chain links TRBV13 to TRBJ2-5, with D possibly TRBD1 on 6 matching bases. The CDR3 has 13 residues. The V gene's germline CDR1 is PRHDT and CDR2 FYEKMQ (reference sequence). V was trimmed by 3 bases and J by 4 bases, leaving 9 bases between them. The CDR3 sequence is CASSFARGETQYF. CDR3 sequence (DNA): TGTGCCAGCAGCTTCGCCAGGGGAGAGACCCAGTACTTC. The full variable domain, in which reference TRBV13 and TRBJ2-5 provide the parts outside the CDR3, is AAGVIQSPRHLIKEKRETATLKCYPIPRHDTVYWYQQGPGQDPQFLISFYEKMQSDKGSIPDRFSAQQFSDYHSELNMSSLELGDSALYFCASSFARGETQYFGPGTRLLVL.

The chain carries TRBV19 and TRBJ2-2, with 9 bases lining up with TRBD1. Unmatched junction bases numbered 3, after V lost 6 bases and J lost 1 base. Looked up from germline, CDR1 is LNHDA and CDR2 is SQIVND (reference sequence). The CDR3 is 15 amino acids. This CDR3 reads CASRADRGNTGELFF. For the CDR3, the DNA is TGTGCCAGTAGGGCGGACAGGGGGAACACCGGGGAGCTGTTTTTT.